The text below deals with one T cell receptor beta chain. This specimen belongs to a study of blood T cell repertoires in COVID-19. Study background: Samples taken during acute and convalescent COVID-19 were collected in the United States, Italy and Spain. PBMCs, B-cell-depleted T cells, or T cells were the source of the cDNA or gDNA that made up the material.

Original handling: Quantification of nucleated cells was approximated via reference gene primer amplification. The assay was immunoSEQ multiplex PCR, and TCRdb's table has in-frame clones only and misses some. From that table come the V and J calls and clone size; the DNA was used to work out D and trimming. The sample contains about 260,000 clones, around 84% of which appear only once. Germline V gene lookup returns CDR1 LGHDT and CDR2 YNNKEL (reference sequence). This CDR3 has 13 amino acids. The V gene end was trimmed by 1 base and the J gene end by 16 bases; junction bases not matched to a gene: 3.

Sequencing input: peripheral blood. The rearrangement joins TRBV3-1 (or the pseudogene TRBV3-2) to TRBJ1-6; 11 nucleotides match TRBD1. This clonotype was sampled from a woman between 40 and 50 years old who had recovered from COVID-19. CDR3 protein: CASSQGRDRGLHF. In DNA form, the CDR3 reads TGTGCCAGCAGCCAAGGCCGGGACAGGGGGCTCCACTTT.